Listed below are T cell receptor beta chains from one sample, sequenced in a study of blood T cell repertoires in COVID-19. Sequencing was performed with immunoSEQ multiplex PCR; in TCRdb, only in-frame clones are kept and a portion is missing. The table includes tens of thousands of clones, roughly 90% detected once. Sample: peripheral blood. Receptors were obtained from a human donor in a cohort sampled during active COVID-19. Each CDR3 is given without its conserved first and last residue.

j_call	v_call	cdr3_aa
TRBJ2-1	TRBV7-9	ASSDSGRYPNEQF
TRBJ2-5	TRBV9	ASSVGLAGRETQY
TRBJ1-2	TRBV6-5	ASSYLGQGSGYT
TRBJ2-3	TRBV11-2	ASSLVNPLSTDTQY
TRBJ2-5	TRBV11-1	ASSPTGVAQY
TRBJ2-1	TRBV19	ASAQRGMFYNEQF
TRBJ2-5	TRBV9	ASSVVAGGGEETQY
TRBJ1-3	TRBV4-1	ASSQGGTGFSNTIY
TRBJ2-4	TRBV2	ASSEALTSGGQNIQY
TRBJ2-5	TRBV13	ASRPTGGVETQY
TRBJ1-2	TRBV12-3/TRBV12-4	ASSPQSGGYT
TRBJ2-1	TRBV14	ASSLRLATGDEQF
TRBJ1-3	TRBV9	ASSVGRGAGNTIY
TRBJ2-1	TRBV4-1	ASSQGGQASWNEQF
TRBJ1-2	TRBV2	ASSGDRFSGGYT